This passage covers 31 T cell receptor beta chains from one sample sequenced in a study of response to subunit inactivated influenza vaccine. TCRdb reprocessed the RT-PCR reads via MiXCR and lists one record per CDR3 protein. The sample lists roughly 520,000 distinct CDR3 sequences; 25% were seen once. This sample comprised CD4+ T cells sorted from PBMCs, obtained 5 to 6 days after vaccination. The source of these receptors is a man aged 50 or older who received an inactivated influenza vaccine.

This clonotype was counted a few times. The V call is TRBV5-5, the J call TRBJ2-7; TRBD2 matches at 9 bases. The CDR3 extends over 17 amino acids. J gave up 7 bases and V 4 bases, and 18 bases lay outside the gene matches. The V gene's germline CDR1 is SGHKS and CDR2 YYEKEE (reference sequence). CDR3 bases: TGTGCCAGCAGCGCGAGAGGGAGACTAGCGGATTTACGAGAGCAGTACTTC. Residues: CASSARGRLADLREQYF.

The chain uses TRBV20-1 and TRBJ2-7; no clear D gene. The CDR3 covers 11 residues. V lost 4 bases, J lost 4 bases, and 8 bases lay in between. Looked up from germline, CDR1 is DFQATT and CDR2 is SNEGSKA (reference sequence). The CDR3 loop reads CSATLEYEQYF. The CDR3 coding sequence is TGCAGTGCTACCCTCGAGTACGAGCAGTACTTC.

The chain links TRBV4-2 to TRBJ2-1; D unclear. V lost 0 bases, J lost 6 bases, and 9 bases lay in between. The CDR3 loop spans 14 amino acids. Germline-derived CDR1 and CDR2 are LGHNA and YNFKEQ. The CDR3 DNA is TGTGCCAGCAGCCAAGATTTGTCCCTCAATGAGCAGTTCTTC. It specifies CASSQDLSLNEQFF.

The CDR3 is CSAGGRDTEAFF. The CDR3 nucleotides are TGCAGTGCGGGGGGGAGGGACACTGAAGCTTTCTTT. The V and J genes are TRBV29-1 and TRBJ1-1; D is perhaps TRBD1 (5 bases). CDR3 size: 12 residues. Germline CDR1 and CDR2: SQVTM and ANQGSEA.

The chain joins TRBV6-2 or TRBV6-3 to TRBJ2-2, with no clear D. The ends were cut back, 5 bases at V and 8 bases at J, with 15 bases in the middle. The CDR3 has 14 amino acids. The germline V gene has CDR1 MNHEY and CDR2 SVGEGT. Written as DNA, the CDR3 is TGTGCCAGCAGTCAAACCCGAGGTGCTGGGGAGCTGTTTTTT. As protein: CASSQTRGAGELFF.

The chain has TRBV5-6 and TRBJ2-5, with D unresolved. The germline CDR1 and CDR2 sequences are SGHDT and YYEEEE. There are 13 residues in the CDR3. The V and J ends lost 1 base and 3 bases respectively, with 7 bases between them. CDR3 coding DNA: TGTGCCAGCAGCTTGAGGCCGGAAGAGACCCAGTACTTC. This gives the protein CASSLRPEETQYF.

This clonotype turned up a few times. The chain couples TRBV12-3 or TRBV12-4 to TRBJ2-3; D is perhaps TRBD2 (6 bases). Trimming shortened V by 0 bases and J by 9 bases, and 10 bases separated the two germline ends. The CDR3 is 13 amino acids. CDR3 amino acids: CASSLAERATQYF. Written as DNA, the CDR3 is TGTGCCAGCAGTTTAGCGGAGCGGGCCACGCAGTATTTT.

This chain connects TRBV27 to TRBJ2-3; D gene unclear. Trimming took 0 bases from V and 0 from J, leaving 10 bases between them. This CDR3 has 16 amino acids. Germline V gene data show CDR1 as MNHEY and CDR2 as SMNVEV (reference sequence). DNA for the CDR3: TGTGCCAGCAGTTTATCATACCGCCCAAGCACAGATACGCAGTATTTT. It specifies CASSLSYRPSTDTQYF.

This clonotype has just a few counts. The chain joins TRBV20-1 to TRBJ2-4; TRBD1 agrees at 9 bases. This CDR3 contains 13 residues. CDR1 is DFQATT and CDR2 is SNEGSKA in the germline V gene (reference sequence). V lost 6 bases, J lost 3 bases, and 3 bases stayed unmatched. CDR3 region: CSAPTGGKNIQYF. CDR3 nucleotides: TGCAGTGCCCCGACAGGGGGCAAAAACATTCAGTACTTC.

The chain carries TRBV11-2 and TRBJ2-3; TRBD2 aligns across 7 bases. J was trimmed by 5 bases and V by 8 bases; bases with no gene match: 16. The CDR3 is 16 amino acids. Germline loops: CDR1 SGHAT, CDR2 FQNNGV. The CDR3 DNA sequence: TGTGCCAGCGGGAGGGTCGCTAGCGGAGTAGGAGATACGCAGTATTTT. Amino acids: CASGRVASGVGDTQYF.

This chain joins TRBV6-2 or TRBV6-3 and TRBJ2-7, with D possibly TRBD1 on 5 matching bases. Per germline, CDR1 MNHEY and CDR2 SVGEGT. Trimming shortened V by 8 bases and J by 4 bases, and 9 bases separated the two germline ends. This CDR3 is built from 11 residues. The chain's CDR3 is CASGYRYEQYF. The CDR3 nucleotides are TGTGCCAGCGGCTACAGGTACGAGCAGTACTTC.

V is TRBV5-1 and J is TRBJ2-5; D is ambiguous. V lost 7 bases to trimming and J lost 0 bases, with 7 bases between them. The germline gives CDR1 SGHRS, CDR2 YFSETQ. CDR3 size: 12 residues. CDR3 DNA sequence: TGCGCCAGCGGGAACAACCAAGAGACCCAGTACTTC. Its protein is CASGNNQETQYF.

This chain links TRBV7-2 with TRBJ2-7; TRBD2 aligns across 12 bases. Germline loops: CDR1 SGHTA, CDR2 FQGNSA. The CDR3 is made up of 16 amino acids. V shed 1 base, J shed 3 bases, and the junction held 4 bases outside the gene matches. CDR3 sequence: CASSLEASGGVYEQYF. CDR3 DNA: TGTGCCAGCAGCTTAGAGGCTAGCGGGGGGGTCTACGAGCAGTACTTC.

This clonotype has a count of ten or more. Written as DNA, the CDR3 is TGTGCCAGCAGTTTAAGACAGAGGGGAGATACGCAGTATTTT. Its translation is CASSLRQRGDTQYF. This rearrangement joins TRBV12-3 or TRBV12-4 to TRBJ2-3; D is tentatively TRBD1 or TRBD2 (5 bases each). V was trimmed by 2 bases and J by 5 bases, leaving 11 bases between them. The CDR3 covers 14 residues.

The chain carries TRBV5-1 and TRBJ1-4; the D is unclear. CDR3 length: 15 amino acids. The V end lost 0 bases, the J end lost 5 bases, and 11 bases lay between the germline ends. CDR1 and CDR2 from the germline V gene are SGHRS and YFSETQ. DNA for the CDR3: TGCGCCAGCAGCTTGGATGACCCACGGAATGAAAAACTGTTTTTT. It codes for CASSLDDPRNEKLFF.

In this sample, this clonotype turned up a few times. The V gene is TRBV12-3 or TRBV12-4, the J gene TRBJ1-4; weak D call: TRBD1 (5 bases). This CDR3 region has 13 residues. V shed 5 bases and J shed 8 bases, with 12 bases lying between them. The CDR3 nucleotides are TGTGCCAGCAGTCACCCACAGGCGGAAAAACTGTTTTTT. Its translation is CASSHPQAEKLFF.

The chain links TRBV6-1 to TRBJ1-2; D gene unclear. The germline V gene has CDR1 MNHNS and CDR2 SASEGT. V was trimmed by 6 bases and J by 4 bases, leaving 12 bases between them. CDR3 length: 13 amino acids. DNA for the CDR3: TGTGCCAGCAGAGTCAGCCTGTCCTATGGCTACACCTTC. This sequence encodes CASRVSLSYGYTF.

This clonotype was counted a few times. V usage is TRBV5-8 and J usage is TRBJ1-1; D unclear. Germline V gene data show CDR1 as SGHTS and CDR2 as YDEGEE. V lost 4 bases and J 6 bases, leaving 25 bases between the germline ends. The CDR3 length is 17 residues. The CDR3 sequence: CASSLPGEGIGVAEAFF. DNA of the CDR3: TGTGCCAGCAGCCTACCGGGAGAAGGGATAGGTGTCGCTGAAGCTTTCTTT.

The V and J genes are TRBV23-1 and TRBJ2-7, with 10 positions matching TRBD2. TRBV23-1 is filed as an ORF, its function uncertain. Trimming took 2 bases from V and 5 from J; bases not matched to a gene: 12. This CDR3 has 17 amino acids. The CDR3 sequence is CASSQMRPGLAEDEQYF. The CDR3 nucleotides are TGCGCCAGCAGTCAAATGCGGCCTGGACTAGCGGAGGACGAGCAGTACTTC.

The chain carries TRBV18 and TRBJ2-7; D ambiguous. CDR1 KGHSH and CDR2 LQKENI come from the germline V gene. Trimming removed 0 bases at V and 3 bases at J, with 18 bases between. The CDR3 is 17 amino acids. CDR3 in amino acids: CASSPPNHGVKLYEQYF. The CDR3 nucleotides are TGTGCCAGCTCACCACCCAACCATGGAGTCAAACTCTACGAGCAGTACTTC.

This chain connects TRBV10-3 to TRBJ2-7; tentative D call: TRBD1 (5 bases). V lost 2 bases and J 5 bases, leaving 10 bases between the germline ends. Per germline, CDR1 ENHRY and CDR2 SYGVKD. This CDR3 has 13 residues. The CDR3 spells CAISEHRSHEQYF. Here the CDR3 DNA reads TGTGCCATCAGTGAGCACAGGTCACACGAGCAGTACTTC.

There are a few counts of this clonotype. V gene TRBV7-2 combines with J gene TRBJ2-1; tentative D call: TRBD2 (6 bases). The CDR3 consists of 16 residues. V shed 0 bases and J shed 3 bases, with 12 bases lying between them. Germline V gene sequence: CDR1 SGHTA, CDR2 FQGNSA. The CDR3, as DNA: TGTGCCAGCAGCTTAGCTGCCGGGGGTTACTACAATGAGCAGTTCTTC. This gives the protein CASSLAAGGYYNEQFF.

There are many counts of this clonotype. This sequence joins TRBV12-3 or TRBV12-4 and TRBJ1-4; D may be TRBD1 (5 bases). The V end was cut by 6 bases, the J end by 0 bases, with 11 bases between. This CDR3 spans 15 amino acids. The CDR3 coding sequence is TGTGCCAGCAGCCGTACAGGATCAACTAATGAAAAACTGTTTTTT. Translation: CASSRTGSTNEKLFF.

This sequence joins TRBV5-1 and TRBJ2-1; D gene unclear. The V gene's germline CDR1 is SGHRS and CDR2 YFSETQ. The CDR3 sequence is 15 residues long. Between the trimmed V and J ends, which lost 4 bases and 5 bases, there was a span of 16 bases. The CDR3: CASSLLQCLNNEQFF. The CDR3 coding sequence is TGCGCCAGCAGCCTGCTGCAGTGCCTAAACAATGAGCAGTTCTTC.

This clonotype was seen only a few times. The CDR3 sequence is CSAHHATGHEQYF. For the CDR3, the DNA is TGCAGTGCGCACCACGCGACAGGGCACGAGCAGTACTTC. The chain couples TRBV20-1 to TRBJ2-7; the match to TRBD1 covers 7 bases. V trimming: 6 bases; J trimming: 5 bases; junction bases outside the gene matches: 10. There are 13 residues in the CDR3. The germline gives CDR1 DFQATT, CDR2 SNEGSKA (reference sequence).

The chain couples TRBV9 to TRBJ2-1; no reliable D call. This CDR3 region has 16 residues. Germline V gene sequence: CDR1 SGDLS, CDR2 YYNGEE. V was trimmed by 0 bases and J by 3 bases, leaving 13 bases between them. The DNA for the CDR3 is TGTGCCAGCAGCGTAGGAGGCGGTGAGATCTACAATGAGCAGTTCTTC. Translating gives CASSVGGGEIYNEQFF.

This clonotype was picked up a small number of times. This chain uses TRBV6-5 with TRBJ2-5; 7 bases align to TRBD1. This CDR3 region has 16 residues. Germline-derived CDR1 and CDR2 are MNHEY and SVGAGI. Trimming cost V 2 bases and J 2 bases; bases outside gene matches: 8. The CDR3 DNA is TGTGCCAGCAGTTACGCCCCCGGGACAGATCAAGAGACCCAGTACTTC. It codes for CASSYAPGTDQETQYF.

The V gene is TRBV20-1, the J gene TRBJ2-7, with no clear D. Germline V gene lookup returns CDR1 DFQATT and CDR2 SNEGSKA (reference sequence). The CDR3 runs to 13 residues. Trimming pared 0 bases from V and 7 bases from J, leaving 13 bases between. Here the CDR3 reads CSARDGAIQEQYF. In DNA form, the CDR3 reads TGCAGTGCTAGAGATGGCGCAATACAAGAGCAGTACTTC.

The V and J genes are TRBV6-4 and TRBJ2-1; 8 positions agree with TRBD1. J gave up 2 bases and V 6 bases, and 12 bases lay outside the gene matches. This CDR3 is built from 17 residues. Germline lookup yields CDR1 MRHNA and CDR2 SNTAGT. The CDR3 protein is CASRTFVDRGPYNEQFF. CDR3 nucleotides: TGTGCCAGCAGGACCTTTGTAGACAGGGGTCCCTACAATGAGCAGTTCTTC.

The chain has TRBV29-1 and TRBJ2-2, with D unclear. The V end lost 4 bases, the J end lost 8 bases, and 11 bases lay between the germline ends. The CDR3 contains 12 residues. Germline assignment: CDR1 SQVTM and CDR2 ANQGSEA. The CDR3 sequence is CSVGPASGELFF. CDR3 DNA sequence: TGCAGCGTTGGTCCGGCGTCAGGGGAGCTGTTTTTT.

The V gene is TRBV12-3 or TRBV12-4, the J gene TRBJ2-7, with a possible D match to TRBD1 (8 bases). This CDR3 is built from 14 residues. Trimming took 5 bases from V and 6 from J, leaving 17 bases between them. The CDR3 sequence is CASSRTGRGSEQYF. The CDR3 nucleotides read TGTGCCAGCAGTCGGACAGGGAGGGGATCCGAGCAGTACTTC.